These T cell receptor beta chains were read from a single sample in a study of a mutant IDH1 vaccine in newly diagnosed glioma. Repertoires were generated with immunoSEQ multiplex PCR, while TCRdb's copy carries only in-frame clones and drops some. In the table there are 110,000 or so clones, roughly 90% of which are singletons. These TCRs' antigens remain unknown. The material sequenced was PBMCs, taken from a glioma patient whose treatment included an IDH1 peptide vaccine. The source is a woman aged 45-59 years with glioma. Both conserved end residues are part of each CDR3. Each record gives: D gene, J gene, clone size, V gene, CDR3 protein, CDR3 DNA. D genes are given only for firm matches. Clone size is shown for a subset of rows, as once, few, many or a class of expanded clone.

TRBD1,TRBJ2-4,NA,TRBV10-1,CASRTGQGWDIQYF,TGCGCCAGCAGGACGGGACAGGGATGGGACATTCAGTACTTC
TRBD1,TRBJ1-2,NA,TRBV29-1,CSVKTGVNYGYTF,TGCAGCGTTAAGACAGGGGTGAACTATGGCTACACCTTC
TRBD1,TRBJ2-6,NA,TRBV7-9,CASSSSRDRLSGANVLTF,TGTGCCAGCAGCTCGAGCAGGGACAGACTCTCTGGGGCCAACGTCCTGACTTTC
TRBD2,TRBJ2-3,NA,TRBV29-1,CSAGGTSGTADTQYF,TGCAGCGCCGGGGGGACTAGCGGGACCGCAGATACGCAGTATTTT
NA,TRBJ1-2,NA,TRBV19,CASRSGNYGYTF,TGTGCCAGTAGATCGGGTAACTATGGCTACACCTTC
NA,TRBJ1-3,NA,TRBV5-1,CASSLGGGNTIYF,TGCGCCAGCAGCCTAGGGGGTGGAAACACCATATATTTT
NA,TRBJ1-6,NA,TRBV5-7,CARKGAWAGSPLHF,TGTGCCAGGAAAGGGGCATGGGCAGGATCACCCCTCCACTTT
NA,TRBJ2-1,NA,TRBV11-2,CASSLARGGNEQFF,TGTGCCAGCAGCTTAGCCCGGGGCGGCAATGAGCAGTTCTTC
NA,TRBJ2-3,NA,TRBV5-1,CASRLAASTDTQYF,TGCGCCAGCAGATTAGCGGCGTCCACAGATACGCAGTATTTT
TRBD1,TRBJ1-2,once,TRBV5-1,CASRTRGTGSYGYTF,TGCGCCAGCAGGACCCGGGGGACAGGGAGCTATGGCTACACCTTC
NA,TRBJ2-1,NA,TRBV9,CASSAQVRTYNEQFF,TGTGCCAGCAGCGCCCAAGTACGGACCTACAATGAGCAGTTCTTC
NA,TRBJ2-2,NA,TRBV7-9,CASSLDSRTNTGELFF,TGTGCCAGCAGCCTCGACAGCCGAACGAACACCGGGGAGCTGTTTTTT
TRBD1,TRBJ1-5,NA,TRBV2,CASRGQGNQPQHF,TGTGCCAGCAGGGGACAGGGAAATCAGCCCCAGCATTTT
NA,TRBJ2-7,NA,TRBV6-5,CASSYSGTHINEQYF,TGTGCCAGCAGTTACTCGGGCACCCACATAAACGAGCAGTACTTC
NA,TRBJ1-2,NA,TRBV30,CAWSPQGNYGYTF,TGTGCCTGGAGTCCCCAGGGTAACTATGGCTACACCTTC
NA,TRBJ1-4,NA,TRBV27,CASSLSMTATNEKLFF,TGTGCCAGCAGTTTATCGATGACAGCAACTAATGAAAAACTGTTTTTT
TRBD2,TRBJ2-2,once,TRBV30,CARLADQDWAGELFF,TGTGCCAGACTAGCCGATCAAGACTGGGCCGGGGAGCTGTTTTTT
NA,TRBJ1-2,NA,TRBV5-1,CASSAGGRSNYGYTF,TGCGCCAGCAGCGCGGGAGGGAGATCTAACTATGGCTACACCTTC
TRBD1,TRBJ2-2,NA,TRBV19,CASQDRGRFGELFF,TGTGCCAGTCAAGACAGGGGGAGGTTCGGGGAGCTGTTTTTT
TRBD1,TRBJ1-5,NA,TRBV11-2,CASSQQGDQPQHF,TGTGCCAGCAGCCAGCAGGGGGATCAGCCCCAGCATTTT
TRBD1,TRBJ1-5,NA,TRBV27,CASSLIGQGSQPQHF,TGTGCCAGCAGTTTAATCGGACAGGGAAGTCAGCCCCAGCATTTT
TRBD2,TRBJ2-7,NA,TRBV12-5,CASGPGLAGTYEQYF,TGTGCTAGTGGCCCAGGGCTAGCGGGAACCTACGAGCAGTACTTC
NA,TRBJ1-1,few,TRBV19,CASSTQGPTEAFF,TGTGCCAGTAGTACACAGGGTCCCACTGAAGCTTTCTTT
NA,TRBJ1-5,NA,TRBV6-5,CASSYGGYSNQPQHF,TGTGCCAGCAGTTACGGGGGTTATAGCAATCAGCCCCAGCATTTT
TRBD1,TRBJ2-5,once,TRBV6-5,CASSPRDRGGETQYF,TGTGCCAGCTCACCCCGGGACAGGGGCGGGGAGACCCAGTACTTC
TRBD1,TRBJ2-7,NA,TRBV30,CAGEVDRGHLEQYF,TGTGCCGGAGAAGTGGACAGGGGGCACCTGGAGCAGTACTTC
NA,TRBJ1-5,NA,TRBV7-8,CASSLVGPKQPQHF,TGTGCCAGCAGCTTAGTTGGGCCCAAACAGCCCCAGCATTTT
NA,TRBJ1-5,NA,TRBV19,CASSTSDVSNQPQHF,TGTGCCAGTAGTACTTCGGACGTTAGCAATCAGCCCCAGCATTTT
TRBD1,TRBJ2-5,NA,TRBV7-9,CASSQVGQGVETQYF,TGTGCCAGCAGCCAAGTGGGACAGGGGGTGGAGACCCAGTACTTC
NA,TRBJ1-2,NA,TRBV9,CASSGRGVMGGGYGYTF,TGTGCCAGCAGCGGGCGGGGTGTGATGGGTGGCGGCTATGGCTACACCTTC
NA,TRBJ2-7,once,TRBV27,CASSPRPYEQYF,TGTGCCAGCAGTCCTCGACCCTACGAGCAGTACTTC
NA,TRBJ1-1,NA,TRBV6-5,CASSRNGGGTEAFF,TGTGCCAGCAGCCGGAACGGGGGGGGGACTGAAGCTTTCTTT
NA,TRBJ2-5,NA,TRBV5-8,CASSPFQETQYF,TGTGCCAGCAGCCCCTTCCAAGAGACCCAGTACTTC
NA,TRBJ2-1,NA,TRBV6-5,CASSQINPGYNEQFF,TGTGCCAGCAGTCAGATTAACCCGGGGTACAATGAGCAGTTCTTC
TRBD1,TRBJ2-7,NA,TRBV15,CATSRDQGDTHYEQYF,TGTGCCACCAGCAGAGATCAGGGGGACACCCACTACGAGCAGTACTTC
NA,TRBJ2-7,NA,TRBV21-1,CASGRLAGGPYEQYF,TGTGCCAGCGGCCGACTAGCGGGAGGGCCCTACGAGCAGTACTTC
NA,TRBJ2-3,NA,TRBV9,CASSGRVDRDTQYF,TGTGCCAGCAGCGGACGGGTCGATCGAGATACGCAGTATTTT
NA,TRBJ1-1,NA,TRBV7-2,CASSFSVGLMNTEAFF,TGTGCCAGCAGCTTCTCGGTTGGGTTGATGAACACTGAAGCTTTCTTT
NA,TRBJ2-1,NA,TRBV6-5,CASGENEQFF,TGTGCCAGCGGAGAGAATGAGCAGTTCTTC
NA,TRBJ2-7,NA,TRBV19,CASSPGTTYEQYF,TGTGCCAGTAGCCCCGGGACAACCTACGAGCAGTACTTC
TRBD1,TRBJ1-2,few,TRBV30,CAWSAGGGYTF,TGTGCCTGGAGTGCAGGGGGCGGCTACACCTTC
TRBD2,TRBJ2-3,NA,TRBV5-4,CASSLRTSGYTDTQYF,TGTGCCAGCAGCCTCCGGACTAGCGGGTACACAGATACGCAGTATTTT
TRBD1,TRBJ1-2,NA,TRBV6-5,CASSEQGEYYGYTF,TGTGCCAGCAGTGAACAGGGGGAATACTATGGCTACACCTTC
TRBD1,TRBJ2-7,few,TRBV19,CASSASPGTGLWYEQYF,TGTGCCAGTAGCGCTTCCCCCGGGACAGGGCTTTGGTACGAGCAGTACTTC
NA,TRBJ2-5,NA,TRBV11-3,CASSLTTQREETQYF,TGTGCCAGCAGCTTAACGACTCAGAGAGAAGAGACCCAGTACTTC
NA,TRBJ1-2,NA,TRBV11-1,CASSRIPDSKANTF,TGTGCCAGCAGCAGAATTCCTGACTCGAAGGCAAACACCTTC
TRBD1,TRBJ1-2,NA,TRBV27,CASSSTQGANYGYTF,TGTGCCAGCAGCAGTACACAGGGGGCGAACTATGGCTACACCTTC
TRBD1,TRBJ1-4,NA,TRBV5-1,CASSLQGSPGNEKLFF,TGCGCCAGCAGCTTACAGGGGTCCCCGGGTAATGAAAAACTGTTTTTT
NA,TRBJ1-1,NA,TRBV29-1,CSVEGGKDLNTEAFF,TGCAGCGTTGAAGGAGGTAAGGATCTGAACACTGAAGCTTTCTTT
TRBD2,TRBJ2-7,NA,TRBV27,CASSPGLAGAGEQYF,TGTGCCAGCAGTCCGGGACTAGCGGGAGCGGGCGAGCAGTACTTC
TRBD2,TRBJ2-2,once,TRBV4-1,CASSQEGLAGVSDTGELFF,TGCGCCAGCAGCCAAGAAGGGCTAGCGGGAGTGTCCGACACCGGGGAGCTGTTTTTT
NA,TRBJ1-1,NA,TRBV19,CASSGYDTEAFF,TGTGCCAGTAGTGGGTACGACACTGAAGCTTTCTTT
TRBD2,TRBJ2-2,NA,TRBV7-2,CASSSFSGRSTGELFF,TGTGCCAGCAGCTCCTTTAGCGGGAGAAGTACCGGGGAGCTGTTTTTT
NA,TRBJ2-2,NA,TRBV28,CASNRGLTGELFF,TGTGCCAGCAACCGCGGCCTCACCGGGGAGCTGTTTTTT